These 12 T cell receptor beta chains originate from one sample sequenced in a study of CXCR3-negative and CXCR3-positive naive CD8 T cells (dated by TCRdb to the late 2010s). Sequenced using a NextSeq 550. The Human TCR Profiling Kit (MiLaboratory) was used to make UMI-labeled 5' RACE TRB cDNA libraries. Through TCRdb reprocessing, the reads give one entry per CDR3 protein sequence; DNA is omitted. The sample table gives about 130,000 distinct CDR3 sequences. The ten largest make up around 0.5% of the sample. Sequenced input: naive CXCR3- CD8+ T cells from blood. The cell subset or site tag for this specimen amounts to: CD45RO-CCR7+CD27+CD95- naive CD8+ T cells lacking CXCR3 (TNR3-). These TCRs come from a human donor in good health. Some clones in this sample may be carry-over from other donors' samples.

The V gene is TRBV28, the J gene TRBJ1-2; TCRdb selects TRBD1, and the lack of DNA leaves this call unchecked. Germline CDR1 MDHEN, CDR2 SYDVKM. This CDR3 has 17 residues. The CDR3 region is CASSTIWGGADRYGYTF.

The chain links TRBV15 to TRBJ2-7; absent DNA, TCRdb's TRBD1 call cannot be checked. The germline V gene encodes CDR1 LNHNV and CDR2 YYDKDF (reference sequence). This CDR3 is 15 amino acids long. CDR3 residues: CATSRGDRPSPEQYF. Full variable domain (rest looked up from reference TRBV15 and TRBJ2-7): DAMVIQNPRYQVTQFGKPVTLSCSQTLNHNVMYWYQQKSSQAPKLLFHYYDKDFNNEADTPDNFQSRRPNTSFCFLDIRSPGLGDTAMYLCATSRGDRPSPEQYFGPGTRLTVT.

This chain links TRBV29-1 with TRBJ2-3; the TCRdb D gene call, TRBD2, has no DNA to confirm it. The CDR3 covers 17 residues. The germline gives CDR1 SQVTM, CDR2 ANQGSEA. CDR3 loop: CSVQGGGLAELTDTQYF.

This chain uses TRBV12-3 or TRBV12-4 with TRBJ1-2; the TRBD1 assignment by TCRdb is unverifiable without DNA. The CDR3 is made up of 17 amino acids. This CDR3 is CASSLSPIGTGSYGYTF.

This chain joins TRBV6-4 and TRBJ2-1. The CDR3 extends over 12 amino acids. The germline V gene encodes CDR1 MRHNA and CDR2 SNTAGT. The CDR3: CASSDSHNEQFF.

This chain connects TRBV29-1 to TRBJ2-5; as DNA is missing, the TRBD1 call by TCRdb cannot be tested. The CDR3 runs 13 residues. Germline V CDR1 and CDR2: SQVTM, ANQGSEA. CDR3 protein: CSVDRDHEETQYF.

V usage is TRBV7-9 and J usage is TRBJ2-7; TCRdb selects TRBD2, and the lack of DNA leaves this call unchecked. CDR1 is SEHNR, CDR2 FQNEAQ, per germline (reference sequence). The CDR3 is 13 amino acids. Here the CDR3 reads CASSRTSEDEQYF.

This chain uses TRBV3-1 with TRBJ2-3; the D call from TCRdb, TRBD2, cannot be confirmed without DNA. The CDR3 spans 17 residues. CDR1 and CDR2 from the germline V gene are LGHDT and YNNKEL (reference sequence). This CDR3 reads CASSQDWEREATDTQYF.

V gene TRBV21-1 combines with J gene TRBJ2-1; no DNA is available, so the TRBD2 call from TCRdb remains unchecked. TRBV21-1 is labeled a pseudogene. CDR3 size: 15 residues. The CDR3 loop reads CASSKGGTTLYEQFF.

CDR3 region: CSVEDPTTSGVYNEQFF. The chain recombines TRBV29-1 with TRBJ2-1; TCRdb proposes TRBD2, but this gene call is untestable without DNA. Germline-derived CDR1 and CDR2 are SQVTM and ANQGSEA. This CDR3 is 17 amino acids long.

V gene TRBV7-6 combines with J gene TRBJ2-2. The CDR3 is 17 residues long. Germline V CDR1 and CDR2: SGHVS, FNYEAQ. This chain's CDR3 is CASSLVAYHLNTGQLFF.

The V gene is TRBV19, the J gene TRBJ2-2. CDR3 length equals 11 residues. Germline V gene lookup returns CDR1 LNHDA and CDR2 SQIVND (reference sequence). The CDR3 here is CASSMVGELFF.